A selection of T cell receptor beta chains follows, all from one sample in a study of T cells after yellow fever vaccination. TCRdb redid the calling of the 5' RACE reads with MiXCR, one entry per CDR3 protein. The sample holds 250,000 to 350,000 distinct CDR3 sequences, around 9.3% seen once. The starting material was CD4+ T cells sorted from PBMCs, obtained 5 days after the yellow fever booster vaccination. The receptor set was obtained from a man between 18 and 29 years old who received the YFV17D yellow fever vaccine. Both conserved end residues are part of each CDR3. A D gene is named only where the DNA matches it firmly. Rows give clone size only sometimes, using once, few, many, or a class for an expanded clone.

V	D	J	size	DNA	CDR3
TRBV11-2	TRBD1	TRBJ2-7	many	TGTGCCAGCAGCGAGGACAGGGCGTACGAGCAGTACTTC	CASSEDRAYEQYF
TRBV7-2	-	TRBJ2-1	-	TGTGCCAGCAGCCCGACCGACGGGACTCAGCAGTTCTTC	CASSPTDGTQQFF
TRBV12-3/TRBV12-4	-	TRBJ2-2	few	TGTGCCAGCAAGAGGGCAGGGCCCACCGGGGAGCTGTTTTTT	CASKRAGPTGELFF
TRBV30	-	TRBJ2-2	few	TGTGCCTGGACCCCGGACTTGAACACCGGGGAGCTGTTTTTT	CAWTPDLNTGELFF
TRBV6-2/TRBV6-3	-	TRBJ1-1	-	TGTGCCAGCGCAAGGGATCGACAGGCTGAAGCTTTCTTT	CASARDRQAEAFF
TRBV3-2	-	TRBJ1-5	few	TGTGCCAGCAGCCCGACAGTTAATAATGATAGCAATCAGCCCCAGCATTTT	CASSPTVNNDSNQPQHF
TRBV30	-	TRBJ1-2	-	TGTGCCTGGAGTGTAAAACAGGACCAATATGGCTACACCTTC	CAWSVKQDQYGYTF
TRBV6-4	-	TRBJ1-1	-	TGTGCCAGCAGTGACAGGAAAAACACTGAAGCTTTCTTT	CASSDRKNTEAFF
TRBV3-1	-	TRBJ2-2	few	TGTGCCAGCAGCCAAGGGACCCGGAACACCGGGGAGCTGTTTTTT	CASSQGTRNTGELFF
TRBV4-3	-	TRBJ2-6	-	TGCGCCAGCAGCCAGCCCGTGAGCTCTGGGGCCAACGTCCTGACTTTC	CASSQPVSSGANVLTF
TRBV29-1	-	TRBJ2-3	-	TGCAGCGTGGGGGGACACGATCGCACAGATACGCAGTATTTT	CSVGGHDRTDTQYF
TRBV20-1	-	TRBJ2-3	few	TGCAGTGCTAGTTATCTCCGGGCTAGCACAGATACGCAGTATTTT	CSASYLRASTDTQYF
TRBV4-2	TRBD1	TRBJ1-4	many	TGTGCCAGCAGCCAGGACAGGGGGTTTAATGAAAAACTGTTTTTT	CASSQDRGFNEKLFF
TRBV11-2	TRBD2	TRBJ2-1	few	TGTGCCAGCAGCTTAGGACTAGCTCATGAGCAGTTCTTC	CASSLGLAHEQFF
TRBV29-1	TRBD2	TRBJ2-3	-	TGCAGCGTTGATCAGGGAGGGGACACAGATACGCAGTATTTT	CSVDQGGDTDTQYF
TRBV7-2	-	TRBJ2-3	-	TGTGCCAGCAGCTTTCGGGGGGCGCCCGGCACAGATACGCAGTATTTT	CASSFRGAPGTDTQYF
TRBV29-1	-	TRBJ2-4	-	TGCAGCGTTGGCCCGACCAAAAACATTCAGTACTTC	CSVGPTKNIQYF
TRBV18	TRBD1	TRBJ2-7	few	TGTGCCAGCTCACCCGACAGGGAGTCCTACGAGCAGTACTTC	CASSPDRESYEQYF
TRBV9	TRBD1	TRBJ2-3	few	TGTGCCAGCAGCGTAGCACCGGACAGGGGAGATACGCAGTATTTT	CASSVAPDRGDTQYF
TRBV6-2/TRBV6-3	TRBD1	TRBJ1-1	few	TGTGCCAGCCCCATCGGAGGAGACAGGGCGGGAACTGAAGCTTTCTTT	CASPIGGDRAGTEAFF
TRBV7-6	TRBD2	TRBJ2-1	-	TGTGCCAGCAGTGCGCGGGGGGCCTTGGATGAGCAGTTCTTC	CASSARGALDEQFF
TRBV9	-	TRBJ1-6	many	TGTGCCAGCAGCGTAGCTCAGTCACCCCTCCACTTT	CASSVAQSPLHF
TRBV5-1	-	TRBJ2-4	-	TGCGCCAGCAGCCGGATTGGGCGACTAGCCAAAAACATTCAGTACTTC	CASSRIGRLAKNIQYF
TRBV4-1	-	TRBJ1-2	-	TGCGCCAGCAGCCTCGGGGGGGGACGACCCCCGGGCTACACCTTC	CASSLGGGRPPGYTF
TRBV5-1	-	TRBJ1-6	few	TGCGCCAGCAGCTTCCGGACACAGTCACCCCTCCACTTT	CASSFRTQSPLHF
TRBV20-1	-	TRBJ2-3	-	TGCAGTGCTCCTCAGCGGCGCCGTGTGGGAGATACGCAGTATTTT	CSAPQRRRVGDTQYF
TRBV5-1	-	TRBJ2-7	-	TGCGCCAGCAGCTTCAGGGAGAGCGGTTTAGGGGCCTACGAGCAGTACTTC	CASSFRESGLGAYEQYF
TRBV7-2	TRBD2	TRBJ2-3	-	TGTGCCAGCGTGGTAGCGGGGTGGTACGCAGATACGCAGTATTTT	CASVVAGWYADTQYF